This T cell receptor (beta chain) was obtained from a study of regulatory T cells in long-lasting Graves disease. For TCR beta, libraries came from iRepertoire HTBI primers and Arm-PCR of CDR3 regions. TCRdb re-called the multiplex PCR reads with MiXCR, one entry per CDR3 protein. The profile shows some 440,000 distinct CDR3 sequences, roughly 20% of them singletons. This clonotype occurred many times. Its matching antigen is unknown. The V end lost 5 bases, the J end lost 5 bases, and 15 bases lay between the germline ends. This CDR3 comprises 14 residues. Germline assignment: CDR1 SNHLY and CDR2 FYNNEI. Time point noted: persistent/refractory GD, antithyroid drugs over 5 years with positive TRAb. With RNA extracted from PBMCs as input, the TCR library was made. Overall study results and limits: Favored usage of TRBV28, TRBJ1-2 and TRBJ2-5 was recorded in persistent disease.

The source of this sequence is a female donor with Graves disease. The rearrangement links TRBV2 to TRBJ2-5; perhaps TRBD1 as D (5 bases). Sequenced here: peripheral blood mononuclear cells (PBMCs), sampled when the disease was refractory, from a patient treated with antithyroid drugs. The CDR3 DNA reads TGTGCCAGCAGTTATCCGGACAAGGGCGAGACCCAGTACTTC. Translating it yields CASSYPDKGETQYF.